This T cell receptor (beta chain) stems from a study of graft-versus-host responses after intestinal transplantation. Across the study: Anti-thymocyte globulin served as induction for all recipients, who then took tacrolimus and steroids for two to three years.

Some clones are missing from TCRdb's copy, which holds only in-frame ones; the method was immunoSEQ multiplex PCR. The sample lists some 120,000 clones, 90% to 95% occurring once. Remarks on this clone: Its antigen is not identified.

Study results and caveats: Recipient marrow showed GvH clones, some seen first in ileum or blood. Early post-transplant HvG declines showed an association with peak circulating GvH clone levels. Individuals who had graft-donor T cell macrochimerism had allografts that showed high graft-versus-host to host-versus-graft clonal ratios.

The CDR3 length is 15 residues. Trimming cost V 1 base and J 4 bases, with 13 bases left between them. The germline gives CDR1 SGHRS, CDR2 YFSETQ. The sequencing here drew on unstimulated CD4+ T cells sorted from spleen or lymph node cells, taken before transplant. The TCR comes from a human donor who was the organ donor for an intestinal transplant. The rearrangement links TRBV5-1 to TRBJ2-3; a possible D gene is TRBD1 (5 bases). The CDR3 sequence: CASSLRRVVSDTQYF. Here the CDR3 DNA reads TGCGCCAGCAGCTTGCGCAGGGTTGTGTCAGATACGCAGTATTTT.